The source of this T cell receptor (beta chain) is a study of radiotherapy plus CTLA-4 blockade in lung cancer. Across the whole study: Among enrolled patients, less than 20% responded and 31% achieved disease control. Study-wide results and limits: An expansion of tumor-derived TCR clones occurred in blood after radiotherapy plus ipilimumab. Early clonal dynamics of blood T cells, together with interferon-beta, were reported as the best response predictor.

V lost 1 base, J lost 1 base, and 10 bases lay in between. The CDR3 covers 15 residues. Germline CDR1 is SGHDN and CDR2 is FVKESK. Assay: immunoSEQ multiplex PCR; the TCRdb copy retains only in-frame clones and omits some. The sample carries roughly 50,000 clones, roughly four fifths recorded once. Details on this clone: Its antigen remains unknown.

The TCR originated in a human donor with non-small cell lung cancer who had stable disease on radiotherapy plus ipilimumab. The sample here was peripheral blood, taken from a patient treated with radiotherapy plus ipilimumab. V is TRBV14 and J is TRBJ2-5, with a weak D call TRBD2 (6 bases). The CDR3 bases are TGTGCCAGCAGCCAAGCTGGAGGGCGCCAAGAGACCCAGTACTTC. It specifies CASSQAGGRQETQYF.